A selection of T cell receptor beta chains follows, all from one sample in a study of OX40 agonist ivuxolimab in advanced cancers. Profiled with immunoSEQ multiplex PCR; TCRdb holds only in-frame clones, not every one. The sample lists about 70,000 clones; approximately 86% were seen once. The material sequenced was CD4+ or CD8+ T cells sorted from blood, taken in a trial of the OX40 agonist ivuxolimab. The receptors were sampled from an adult with an advanced solid tumor such as melanoma, head and neck, liver or kidney cancer. Both conserved end residues are trimmed from each CDR3.

j_call,v_call,cdr3_aa
TRBJ2-7,TRBV13,ASSLGQGAYEQY
TRBJ2-2,TRBV15,ATTPRGGDVTGELF
TRBJ2-4,TRBV28,ASSRPGTGSKNIQY
TRBJ1-2,TRBV18,ASSAEGGIGPGNGYT
TRBJ1-1,TRBV10-1,AKGGESTEAF
TRBJ2-7,TRBV4-1,ASSLTTRGANYEQY
TRBJ2-3,TRBV7-6,ASSLAGQGFYTDTQY
TRBJ2-4,TRBV2,ASRRGGQNIQY
TRBJ2-1,TRBV5-4,ASSSGTSGTYNEQF
TRBJ1-1,TRBV19,ASSIGEGRATEAF
TRBJ1-2,TRBV29-1,SVLKQGIVYGYT
TRBJ2-2,TRBV6-5,ASGERENTGELF
TRBJ1-1,TRBV7-9,ASSPSLGDTEAF
TRBJ2-1,TRBV9,ASSVASLAGGVHLQRQF
TRBJ2-7,TRBV5-1,ASSLLVARNEQY
TRBJ1-4,TRBV6-6,ASKGSQSNEKLF
TRBJ2-7,TRBV10-3,AISQSSYEQY
TRBJ2-5,TRBV14,ASSQAASGVWTQY
TRBJ2-3,TRBV4-1,ASSQERSDTQY
TRBJ2-7,TRBV7-9,ASSWSAGGAGEQY
TRBJ1-2,TRBV6-6,ANPTSTENYGYT
TRBJ2-5,TRBV5-6,ASSLGRETQY
TRBJ1-5,TRBV6-5,ASSQGRDNQPQH
TRBJ2-3,TRBV15,ATSRDQTDTQY
TRBJ2-7,TRBV30,AWAGSSYEQY
TRBJ1-1,TRBV7-9,ASSLSGSTEAF
TRBJ1-5,TRBV28,ASSFPGAVSIRLHQPQH
TRBJ2-6,TRBV6-1,ASSGPGQGWTGANVLT
TRBJ2-2,TRBV5-1,ASSLEQRNTGELF
TRBJ2-3,TRBV6-1,ASTGQLGDTQY
TRBJ2-1,TRBV2,ASSEMPGGSACNEQF
TRBJ2-3,TRBV7-8,ASSFGTTPSTDTQY
TRBJ1-4,TRBV10-3,AISPGQGREKLF
TRBJ1-5,TRBV5-8,ASSLKRTGRNQPQH
TRBJ2-5,TRBV5-4,ASSADFRGEETQY
TRBJ2-7,TRBV7-9,ASTSGRAYEQY
TRBJ1-1,TRBV25-1,ASSFNTRYNTEAF
TRBJ2-7,TRBV15,ATSRGLAYEQY
TRBJ2-7,TRBV11-2,ASSLSFSYEQY
TRBJ2-5,TRBV6-6,ASRGTGQETQY
TRBJ2-7,TRBV7-3,ASSTVTGITSYEQY
.,TRBV5-4,ASSFYRSEQY
TRBJ2-7,TRBV6-1,ASRETSGPYEQY
TRBJ2-5,TRBV15,ATSPNGAGETQY
TRBJ1-5,TRBV7-3,ASSSDLNQPQH
TRBJ1-1,TRBV6-1,ASSEIGGPTEAF
TRBJ1-2,TRBV28,ASSFSWTRHGYT
TRBJ1-2,TRBV19,ASTPKGQALRDYGYT
TRBJ2-5,TRBV27,ATRRGLKETQY